Listed here are 28 T cell receptor beta chains from one sample, sequenced in a study of blood T cell repertoires in COVID-19. The table came from immunoSEQ multiplex PCR; TCRdb's copy has only in-frame clones and leaves some out. Here the sample spans 200,000 to 250,000 clones, roughly 84% being singletons. The specimen sequenced was peripheral blood. These receptors came from a woman of 80 years or more with acute or convalescent COVID-19.

This chain uses TRBV10-3 with TRBJ2-1; 11 bases are a match to TRBD2. Unmatched junction bases numbered 16, after V lost 8 bases and J lost 7 bases. The germline CDR1 and CDR2 sequences are ENHRY and SYGVKD. This CDR3 comprises 17 residues. CDR3 sequence (DNA): TGTGCCATCGATCGCATGAAAGGGACTAGCGGAAGGAATGAGCAGTTCTTC. It yields the protein CAIDRMKGTSGRNEQFF.

The genes are TRBV12-3 or TRBV12-4 and TRBJ1-3; D is unclear. Deletions cut 6 bases from V and 6 bases from J, with 9 bases between. This CDR3 has 12 residues. CDR3: CASSRDTNTIYF. CDR3 coding DNA: TGTGCCAGCAGCCGGGATACAAACACCATATATTTT.

This sequence joins TRBV6-6 and TRBJ1-1; no clear D. This CDR3 comprises 13 residues. Trimming removed 6 bases from V and 1 base from J, with 9 bases in between. Germline-derived CDR1 and CDR2 are MNHNY and SVGAGI (reference sequence). This chain's CDR3 is CASSGRANTEAFF. In nucleotides, the CDR3 is TGTGCCAGCAGCGGGAGGGCGAACACTGAAGCTTTCTTT.

The chain uses TRBV6-2 or TRBV6-3 and TRBJ1-1; no definite D call. Germline CDR1 MNHEY, CDR2 SVGEGT. The germline V and J ends were trimmed by 0 bases and 2 bases, with 19 bases remaining between them. The CDR3 is made up of 18 amino acids. The CDR3 DNA reads as TGTGCCAGCAGTTACTCGAGGTATGTGGTTGGTGTAAACACTGAAGCTTTCTTT. Translation: CASSYSRYVVGVNTEAFF.

The rearrangement joins TRBV28 to TRBJ1-4; D is unclear. CDR1 MDHEN and CDR2 SYDVKM come from the germline V gene. CDR3 length: 15 residues. V was cut by 5 bases and J by 3 bases, with 13 bases left in between. The CDR3 region has the DNA TGTGCCAGCAGTCACCCATGGGCCCCTAATGAAAAACTGTTTTTT. It codes for CASSHPWAPNEKLFF. The entire variable domain, with the rest obtained from reference TRBV28 and TRBJ1-4, is as follows: DVKVTQSSRYLVKRTGEKVFLECVQDMDHENMFWYRQDPGLGLRLIYFSYDVKMKEKGDIPEGYSVSREKKERFSLILESASTNQTSMYLCASSHPWAPNEKLFFGSGTQLSVL.

V is TRBV27 and J is TRBJ1-2; 7 bases map to TRBD1. V lost 0 bases and J lost 8; bases outside the gene matches: 15. Germline V gene data show CDR1 as MNHEY and CDR2 as SMNVEV (reference sequence). The CDR3 extends over 17 amino acids. The CDR3 loop reads CASSLSGLLYRGVGYTF. DNA of the CDR3: TGTGCCAGCAGTTTATCAGGGTTGTTGTACAGGGGAGTCGGCTACACCTTC.

This clone showed up just once. The chain links TRBV25-1 to TRBJ2-3; TRBD1 might be the D (6 bases). The germline gives CDR1 MGHDK, CDR2 SYGVNS. V was clipped by 3 bases and J by 4 bases, with 14 bases between them. The CDR3 sequence is 15 residues long. CDR3 bases: TGTGCCAGCAGTGAGGGCGGACAGAGGTCAGATACGCAGTATTTT. It specifies CASSEGGQRSDTQYF. Full variable domain (missing parts from reference TRBV25-1 and TRBJ2-3): EADIYQTPRYLVIGTGKKITLECSQTMGHDKMYWYQQDPGMELHLIHYSYGVNSTEKGDLSSESTVSRIRTEHFPLTLESARPSHTSQYLCASSEGGQRSDTQYFGPGTRLTVL.

The chain employs TRBV7-3 and TRBJ2-5; 9 bases map to TRBD2. Germline V gene lookup returns CDR1 SGHTA and CDR2 FQGTGA. The ends lost 4 bases at V and 5 bases at J; junction bases unmatched: 8. The CDR3 runs to 15 residues. CDR3: CASSSVAGEGETQYF. In DNA form, the CDR3 reads TGTGCCAGCAGCTCCGTAGCGGGGGAGGGGGAGACCCAGTACTTC.

The CDR3 nucleotides read TGTGCCAGCAGCTTCGGGCTCAGGGATAATGAGCAGTTCTTC. This encodes CASSFGLRDNEQFF. The chain employs TRBV7-9 and TRBJ2-1; D is perhaps TRBD1 (5 bases). The CDR3 consists of 14 residues. Germline lookup yields CDR1 SEHNR and CDR2 FQNEAQ (reference sequence). Between the trimmed V and J ends, which lost 3 bases and 7 bases, there was a span of 13 bases.

The chain combines TRBV3-1 (or the pseudogene TRBV3-2) with TRBJ1-6, with a possible D match to TRBD1 (5 bases). The CDR3 totals 13 residues. Germline V gene sequence: CDR1 LGHDT, CDR2 YNNKEL (reference sequence). The ends were cut back, 2 bases at V and 7 bases at J, with 6 bases in the middle. CDR3 sequence reads: CASSQKGNSPLHF. CDR3 bases: TGTGCCAGCAGCCAAAAGGGGAATTCACCCCTCCACTTT.

In its sample, this clone was seen a few times. The chain joins TRBV7-8 to TRBJ2-2; 7 nucleotides agree with TRBD1. Germline CDR1 SGHVS, CDR2 FQNEAQ. This CDR3 comprises 18 residues. Unmatched junction bases numbered 8, after V lost 1 base and J lost 0 bases. The CDR3 DNA follows: TGTGCCAGCAGCTTAGGGGCCCGACAGGGAACGAACACCGGGGAGCTGTTTTTT. Translation: CASSLGARQGTNTGELFF.

This clone came up once. The gene calls are TRBV18 and TRBJ1-6; unclear D gene. The V end lost 3 bases, the J end lost 6 bases, and 12 bases lay between the germline ends. This CDR3 has 15 residues. In germline, CDR1 is KGHSH, CDR2 LQKENI. The CDR3 loop is CASSPRGVFNSPLHF. DNA of the CDR3: TGTGCCAGCTCACCCAGAGGCGTTTTTAATTCACCCCTCCACTTT.

The rearrangement uses TRBV9 and TRBJ2-1, with 9 bases aligning to TRBD2. Germline V gives CDR1 SGDLS, CDR2 YYNGEE. V shed 0 bases, J shed 6 bases, and the junction held 4 bases outside the gene matches. The CDR3 spans 15 residues. The DNA of the CDR3 is TGTGCCAGCAGCGTAGTGGCTAGCGGGGCCAATGAGCAGTTCTTC. Amino acids: CASSVVASGANEQFF. Full variable domain (outside the CDR3, taken from reference TRBV9 and TRBJ2-1): DSGVTQTPKHLITATGQRVTLRCSPRSGDLSVYWYQQSLDQGLQFLIQYYNGEERAKGNILERFSAQQFPDLHSELNLSSLELGDSALYFCASSVVASGANEQFFGPGTRLTVL.

CDR3 coding DNA: TGTGCCAGCAGCCTGAACAGGGGAGCCGCCTATAATTCACCCCTCCACTTT. Its protein product is CASSLNRGAAYNSPLHF. The chain uses TRBV5-8 and TRBJ1-6; 7 bases fit TRBD1. Germline assignment: CDR1 SGHTS and CDR2 YDEGEE. The ends lost 4 bases at V and 2 bases at J; junction bases unmatched: 9. The CDR3 spans 17 residues.

This chain uses TRBV19 with TRBJ1-2, with 10 bases matching TRBD1. The CDR3 contains 15 residues. After removal of 4 bases from V and 4 bases from J, the junction contained 6 bases not matched to a gene. Germline CDR1 reads LNHDA; CDR2 reads SQIVND (reference sequence). CDR3 DNA sequence: TGTGCCAGTAGTACTGACAGGGGGCTTGGCTATGGCTACACCTTC. It encodes CASSTDRGLGYGYTF.

The chain recombines TRBV7-2 with TRBJ1-2; possibly TRBD1 for D (6 bases). This CDR3 has 14 residues. Trimming took 1 base from V and 8 from J, leaving 14 bases between them. The germline gives CDR1 SGHTA, CDR2 FQGNSA. CDR3 sequence: CASSLEGTMSGYTF. The CDR3 DNA sequence: TGTGCCAGCAGCTTAGAGGGGACAATGAGCGGCTACACCTTC.

Comment on this clone: Different DNA sequences within this sample yield the same CDR3. V gene TRBV27 combines with J gene TRBJ1-1, with no clear D. This CDR3 comprises 13 residues. The V end lost 0 bases, the J end lost 3 bases, and 5 bases lay between the germline ends. Germline V CDR1 and CDR2: MNHEY, SMNVEV (reference sequence). DNA of the CDR3: TGTGCCAGCAGTTTATCACGAGACACTGAAGCTTTCTTT. Protein sequence: CASSLSRDTEAFF.

The chain joins TRBV2 to TRBJ1-1, with D perhaps matching TRBD1 (5 bases). V lost 6 bases and J lost 2, with 16 bases in between. The CDR3 has 15 residues. The V gene's germline CDR1 is SNHLY and CDR2 FYNNEI. The CDR3 loop is CASRKQGIRNTEAFF. DNA for the CDR3: TGTGCCAGCAGGAAGCAGGGTATAAGAAACACTGAAGCTTTCTTT.

The V call is TRBV19, the J call TRBJ1-2; a possible D gene is TRBD1 (6 bases). Trimming shortened V by 7 bases and J by 6 bases, and 18 bases separated the two germline ends. CDR1 and CDR2 from the germline V gene are LNHDA and SQIVND (reference sequence). The CDR3 has 14 residues. The CDR3 region is CASIGDTRAHGYTF. CDR3 in DNA: TGTGCCAGTATCGGGGACACGCGGGCACATGGCTACACCTTC.

V gene TRBV10-3 combines with J gene TRBJ1-2; TRBD1 matches at 7 bases. The germline gives CDR1 ENHRY, CDR2 SYGVKD. Losses at the gene ends were 9 bases for V and 6 bases for J; bases not matched to a gene: 10. This CDR3 contains 13 residues. In nucleotides, the CDR3 is TGTGCCATTCACAGGGGCGGCTACGATGGCTACACCTTC. It translates to CAIHRGGYDGYTF.

The V and J genes are TRBV5-1 and TRBJ1-1; D might be TRBD1 (6 bases). Germline V gene lookup returns CDR1 SGHRS and CDR2 YFSETQ. The V and J ends lost 4 bases and 1 base respectively, with 11 bases between them. This CDR3 region has 14 residues. Here the CDR3 reads CASSGPQGNTEAFF. The CDR3 nucleotides read TGCGCCAGCAGCGGCCCACAGGGGAACACTGAAGCTTTCTTT.

The gene calls are TRBV9 and TRBJ1-2; 8 bases fit TRBD1. V lost 5 bases, J lost 4 bases, and 1 base stayed unmatched. This CDR3 spans 12 amino acids. The V gene's germline CDR1 is SGDLS and CDR2 YYNGEE. The CDR3 is CASRGQVYGYTF. The CDR3 region has the DNA TGTGCCAGCAGGGGACAGGTCTATGGCTACACCTTC.

This clone is a singleton in its sample. The chain employs TRBV4-1 and TRBJ1-5; D is ambiguous. The CDR3 spans 13 residues. V was shortened by 0 bases and J by 5 bases, with 5 bases between the two germline ends. Germline V lookup: CDR1 MGHRA, CDR2 YSYEKL. The DNA for the CDR3 is TGCGCCAGCAGCCAAGAGCGGGATCAGCCCCAGCATTTT. It is translated as CASSQERDQPQHF.

The chain is built from TRBV9 and TRBJ1-1; D unresolved. The CDR3 covers 14 residues. V lost 3 bases, J lost 5 bases, and 14 bases lay in between. CDR1 is SGDLS and CDR2 is YYNGEE in the germline V gene. DNA for the CDR3: TGTGCCAGCAGCGCCACCCCTCAGCGGACTGAAGCTTTCTTT. As protein: CASSATPQRTEAFF.

The DNA of the CDR3 is TGTGCAAGTCGCCCTCGGGACAGCCCCGAGCAGTACTTC. This gives the protein CASRPRDSPEQYF. The chain uses TRBV12-2 and TRBJ2-7; the table gives TRBD1 as D, unverified against the DNA. TRBV12-2 corresponds to a pseudogene. This CDR3 has 13 amino acids.

The chain links TRBV6-5 to TRBJ1-2, with a possible D match to TRBD1 (6 bases). The V end was cut by 7 bases, the J end by 9 bases, with 18 bases between. This CDR3 is 13 amino acids long. CDR1 MNHEY and CDR2 SVGAGI come from the germline V gene. In DNA form, the CDR3 reads TGTGCCAGCAAGTACAGGGTTGAAGTAAGCTACACCTTC. Translating gives CASKYRVEVSYTF.

This chain joins TRBV19 and TRBJ1-1; D uncertain. The CDR3 spans 16 residues. Germline V lookup: CDR1 LNHDA, CDR2 SQIVND (reference sequence). V was cut by 0 bases and J by 1 base, with 12 bases left in between. The CDR3 DNA follows: TGTGCCAGTAGTATAGACGGAAACAGAAAGAACACTGAAGCTTTCTTT. As protein: CASSIDGNRKNTEAFF.

The chain combines TRBV11-2 with TRBJ2-1, with a weak D call TRBD1 (5 bases). CDR1 SGHAT and CDR2 FQNNGV come from the germline V gene. The CDR3 loop spans 12 amino acids. V was shortened by 1 base and J by 10 bases, with 8 bases between the two germline ends. The CDR3 region is CASSLGPGEQFF. In DNA, the CDR3 is TGTGCCAGCAGCTTAGGACCAGGGGAGCAGTTCTTC.